This T cell receptor (beta chain) was identified during a study of T cell responses to AZD1222 COVID-19 vaccine. Turning to the study itself: Pooling was applied to second doses at about 4 or about 12 weeks. Study observations and caveats: The donors showed a predominance of white British ancestry and of females, with possible underestimation of clonal diversity. Repertoires in all cases were sampled only once the peak T cell response had passed.

To note about this clone: What it recognizes is unknown.

Profiling relied on immunoSEQ multiplex PCR, and the TCRdb table lists in-frame clones only, not all of them. Of roughly 28,000 clones listed, around 90% are singletons. The CDR3 has 17 amino acids. The V gene's germline CDR1 is LGHNA and CDR2 YSLEER. V lost 4 bases, J lost 5 bases, and 13 bases stayed unmatched. Specimen: peripheral blood, collected on day 0 of AZD1222 vaccination. The J gene is TRBJ2-5, the V gene TRBV4-3, with 10 positions matching TRBD2. This clonotype was obtained from an adult in good health. CDR3 sequence reads: CASSRSSGRISGETQYF. As DNA, the CDR3 is TGCGCCAGCAGCCGGTCTAGCGGGAGAATTTCGGGGGAGACCCAGTACTTC.